This TCR beta chain was documented in a study of CD8 T cells in Susac syndrome. The RNA input was roughly 0.45 to 1 ug, and it was reverse transcribed with random hexamers. TCRdb re-called the immunoSEQ multiplex PCR reads with MiXCR, one entry per CDR3 protein. There are approximately 120,000 distinct CDR3 sequences in the sample; approximately 95% occur only once, and approximately 0.3% lies in the top ten. V was pared by 4 bases and J by 0 bases, with 11 bases between. Germline V gene data show CDR1 as SGHRS and CDR2 as YFSETQ. The CDR3 extends over 14 amino acids. The V gene is TRBV5-1, the J gene TRBJ2-7, with unresolved D. The receptor was isolated from a human donor with multiple sclerosis. Specimen: CD8+ T cells from PBMCs. Here the CDR3 DNA reads TGCGCCAGCAGCCCCGGCGAGTACTCCTACGAGCAGTACTTC. As protein: CASSPGEYSYEQYF.